Presented here are 21 T cell receptor beta chains from one specimen sequenced in a study of T cell repertoires in cytomegalovirus infection. TCRdb re-derived calls from the reads in MiXCR, one entry per CDR3 protein. Of some 150,000 distinct CDR3 sequences listed, around 22% were seen once; the top ten hold approximately 11%. The sample taken for sequencing was PBMCs. The receptors stem from a human donor in good health (CMV status not recorded). Some clones in this sample may be carry-over from other donors' samples.

A few counts support this clonotype. The chain is built from TRBV28 and TRBJ2-7, with D unclear. Germline V gene data show CDR1 as MDHEN and CDR2 as SYDVKM. The CDR3 consists of 13 residues. The V gene lost 6 bases and the J gene lost 2 bases, with 11 bases spanning the gap. The CDR3 DNA follows: TGTGCCAGCAGCGACAATTGGGCCTACGAGCAGTACTTC. Its protein is CASSDNWAYEQYF.

The chain employs TRBV7-9 and TRBJ1-1; TRBD1 might be the D (5 bases). Germline-derived CDR1 and CDR2 are SEHNR and FQNEAQ (reference sequence). This CDR3 contains 16 residues. V was shortened by 0 bases and J by 0 bases, with 11 bases between the two germline ends. CDR3 sequence reads: CASSLAAGSMNTEAFF. CDR3 coding DNA: TGTGCCAGCAGCTTAGCGGCAGGGAGCATGAACACTGAAGCTTTCTTT.

This clonotype has a handful of counts. V usage is TRBV6-1 and J usage is TRBJ1-5; D may be TRBD1 (5 bases). The CDR3 is 15 amino acids. Trimming removed 4 bases from V and 4 bases from J, with 14 bases in between. Germline V gene sequence: CDR1 MNHNS, CDR2 SASEGT. The CDR3 reads CASSVGPTVNQPQHF. CDR3 DNA: TGTGCCAGCAGTGTAGGGCCGACAGTTAATCAGCCCCAGCATTTT.

This clonotype is labeled medium-sized. The chain employs TRBV4-1 and TRBJ1-1; D gene uncertain. Trimming removed 0 bases at V and 5 bases at J, with 10 bases between. The germline gives CDR1 MGHRA, CDR2 YSYEKL. This CDR3 spans 14 amino acids. The chain's CDR3 is CASSQEDVGTEAFF. The CDR3 DNA follows: TGCGCCAGCAGCCAAGAGGATGTAGGTACTGAAGCTTTCTTT.

In the case of this clonotype: This could be a read error, since a much larger clone is one nucleotide away. The J gene is TRBJ1-1, the V gene TRBV6-5; a possible D gene is TRBD1 (6 bases). The CDR3 is 14 residues long. Germline V CDR1 and CDR2: MNHEY, SVGAGI. In nucleotides, the CDR3 is TGTGGCAGCAATGACGTAGGGGGGAACACTGAAGCTTTCTTT. Translating gives CGSNDVGGNTEAFF.

The V call is TRBV18, the J call TRBJ1-4, with D possibly matching TRBD1 (5 bases). The CDR3 runs to 14 residues. Looked up from germline, CDR1 is KGHSH and CDR2 is LQKENI. Trimming removed 3 bases at V and 4 bases at J, with 9 bases between. CDR3 residues: CASSPGLSNEKLFF. The DNA for the CDR3 is TGTGCCAGCTCACCGGGACTGAGTAATGAAAAACTGTTTTTT.

This clonotype showed up just a few times. This chain uses TRBV6-5 with TRBJ1-5, with D unresolved. The CDR3 contains 13 residues. The germline CDR1 and CDR2 sequences are MNHEY and SVGAGI. The V end lost 6 bases, the J end lost 4 bases, and 10 bases lay between the germline ends. CDR3 amino acids: CASRKTPNQPQHF. The CDR3 DNA sequence: TGTGCCAGCAGGAAGACACCTAATCAGCCCCAGCATTTT.

The V call is TRBV12-3 or TRBV12-4, the J call TRBJ2-4; the match to TRBD2 covers 9 bases. This CDR3 spans 15 amino acids. The ends lost 6 bases at V and 3 bases at J; junction bases unmatched: 6. Here the CDR3 reads CASRTSGRVKNIQYF. For the CDR3, the DNA is TGTGCCAGCAGAACTAGCGGGCGTGTCAAAAACATTCAGTACTTC.

This clonotype was picked up a small number of times. The chain employs TRBV7-3 and TRBJ2-2, with 8 bases that match TRBD1. The CDR3 contains 17 residues. Germline V gene lookup returns CDR1 SGHTA and CDR2 FQGTGA. J gave up 4 bases and V 5 bases, and 12 bases lay outside the gene matches. DNA for the CDR3: TGTGCCAGCAGCCTCATACATGGACAGGGTGGCACCGGGGAGCTGTTTTTT. Translated: CASSLIHGQGGTGELFF.

This chain links TRBV6-6 with TRBJ1-1; D gene uncertain. V was shortened by 2 bases and J by 4 bases, with 11 bases between the two germline ends. CDR1 MNHNY and CDR2 SVGAGI come from the germline V gene (reference sequence). The CDR3 loop spans 14 amino acids. CDR3 residues: CASSYTVSGTEAFF. The DNA of the CDR3 is TGTGCCAGCAGTTACACCGTGAGTGGCACTGAAGCTTTCTTT.

This clonotype occurred many times. The V call is TRBV7-8, the J call TRBJ2-5; 9 bases are a match to TRBD1. The CDR3 has 15 amino acids. V lost 6 bases and J lost 5; bases outside the gene matches: 10. In germline, CDR1 is SGHVS, CDR2 FQNEAQ. The CDR3, as DNA: TGTGCCAGCAGTCCCGGGACAGGGCTTTGGGAGACCCAGTACTTC. Protein product: CASSPGTGLWETQYF.

This clonotype was seen only a few times. This sequence joins TRBV6-2 or TRBV6-3 and TRBJ2-1, with 14 bases that match TRBD2. The length of the CDR3 is 15 residues. CDR1 is MNHEY, CDR2 SVGEGT, per germline. V gave up 5 bases and J gave up 10 bases; unmatched junction bases: 7. The CDR3 nucleotides read TGTGCCAGCAGTAGACTAGCGGGAGGGCCAGAGGAGCAGTTCTTC. Translating gives CASSRLAGGPEEQFF.

This clonotype was picked up many times. The chain links TRBV7-8 to TRBJ1-1; unclear D gene. V lost 5 bases and J lost 5, with 15 bases in between. The CDR3 totals 14 residues. Germline V gives CDR1 SGHVS, CDR2 FQNEAQ. The CDR3 sequence is CASSPRSLRTEAFF. Written as DNA, the CDR3 is TGTGCCAGCAGCCCCAGGAGTTTACGTACTGAAGCTTTCTTT.

This clonotype appeared a single time. CDR3 region: CASSPGQFEQYF. CDR3 DNA sequence: TGTGCCAGCAGCCCGGGACAGTTCGAGCAGTACTTC. The chain has TRBV11-1 and TRBJ2-7, with 7 bases identical to TRBD1. J was trimmed by 6 bases and V by 5 bases; bases with no gene match: 4. The CDR3 runs 12 residues. Per the germline V gene, CDR1 is SGHAT and CDR2 is FQDESV (reference sequence).

With regard to this clonotype: A much larger clone lies a single base off, so this may be a read error. The chain recombines TRBV7-2 with TRBJ1-4, with D possibly matching TRBD1 (5 bases). This CDR3 has 17 residues. Trimming left V 5 bases short and J 4 bases short, with 20 bases between. In germline, CDR1 is SGHTA, CDR2 FQGNSA. As DNA, the CDR3 is TGTGCCAGCAGCCTCTCCACCGCAGGGAATTTTAATGAAAAACTGTTTTTT. Its protein is CASSLSTAGNFNEKLFF.

Comments on this clonotype: A much larger clonotype is one base distant, so this may be a read error. The gene calls are TRBV2 and TRBJ1-5, with a tentative D call TRBD1 (5 bases). The germline CDR1 and CDR2 sequences are SNHLY and FYNNEI. V lost 7 bases to trimming and J lost 3 bases, with 10 bases between them. This CDR3 spans 13 amino acids. In DNA form, the CDR3 reads TGTGCCAGCACCGAGACAGTCAATCAGCCCCAGCATTTT. Protein product: CASTETVNQPQHF.

Only a few counts were recorded for this clonotype. This chain links TRBV14 with TRBJ2-7; 7 nucleotides line up with TRBD1. CDR1 and CDR2 from the germline V gene are SGHDN and FVKESK. This CDR3 comprises 14 residues. Trimming took 8 bases from V and 2 from J; bases not matched to a gene: 9. The chain's CDR3 is CASPTGTAPYEQYF. The CDR3 DNA follows: TGTGCCAGCCCCACCGGGACAGCCCCCTACGAGCAGTACTTC.

The chain is built from TRBV24-1 and TRBJ1-4; D gene uncertain. CDR3 size: 13 residues. Looked up from germline, CDR1 is KGHDR and CDR2 is SFDVKD. V was trimmed by 9 bases and J by 8 bases, leaving 15 bases between them. CDR3 DNA sequence: TGTGCCACCTCGACACCCCCGGGCGAAAAACTGTTTTTT. Translation gives CATSTPPGEKLFF.

The chain links TRBV28 to TRBJ2-7; tentative D call: TRBD1 (6 bases). The germline V and J ends were trimmed by 8 bases and 2 bases, with 16 bases remaining between them. The CDR3 loop spans 14 amino acids. The germline V gene encodes CDR1 MDHEN and CDR2 SYDVKM. This chain's CDR3 is CASEDRDITYEQYF. CDR3 DNA: TGTGCCAGCGAGGACCGGGACATAACCTACGAGCAGTACTTC.

This clonotype was counted many times. This sequence joins TRBV29-1 and TRBJ2-2; tentatively, D is TRBD1 (8 bases). Germline assignment: CDR1 SQVTM and CDR2 ANQGSEA. This CDR3 spans 14 amino acids. V was pared by 2 bases and J by 6 bases, with 13 bases between. CDR3: CSVERQGRAGELFF. In DNA form, the CDR3 reads TGCAGCGTTGAAAGACAGGGGAGGGCCGGGGAGCTGTTTTTT.

This clonotype was counted ten times or more. This chain joins TRBV7-9 and TRBJ1-1; D uncertain. Germline V gives CDR1 SEHNR, CDR2 FQNEAQ (reference sequence). Trimming pared 5 bases from V and 3 bases from J, leaving 13 bases between. This CDR3 contains 14 residues. CDR3 coding DNA: TGTGCCAGCAGCATACAGAGTCTGGACACTGAAGCTTTCTTT. Translation gives CASSIQSLDTEAFF.